This T cell receptor beta chain appears in the sequencing data of a study of T cell responses to AZD1222 COVID-19 vaccine. As to this clone: Its antigen is not known.

The CDR3 covers 13 residues. The germline V gene has CDR1 SGHRS and CDR2 YFSETQ. Trimming pared 4 bases from V and 2 bases from J, leaving 9 bases between. Produced via immunoSEQ multiplex PCR; TCRdb's table is partial and in-frame only. The sample yields 85,000 to 100,000 clones, 85% to 90% seen once. Study results and limitations: Reportedly, nearly half of unique spike TCRs recognized epitopes outside B.1.351/B.1.1.7 mutations. Vaccine-related CD4 TCRs covered spike, predominating at 160-218 and 743-854.

This TCR derives from an adult in good health. The chain recombines TRBV5-1 with TRBJ1-1; D gene ambiguous. Sequences were derived from peripheral blood, sampled on day 0 of AZD1222 vaccination. The CDR3 nucleotides are TGCGCCAGCAGCAGCAACCGCAACACTGAAGCTTTCTTT. Encoded protein: CASSSNRNTEAFF.